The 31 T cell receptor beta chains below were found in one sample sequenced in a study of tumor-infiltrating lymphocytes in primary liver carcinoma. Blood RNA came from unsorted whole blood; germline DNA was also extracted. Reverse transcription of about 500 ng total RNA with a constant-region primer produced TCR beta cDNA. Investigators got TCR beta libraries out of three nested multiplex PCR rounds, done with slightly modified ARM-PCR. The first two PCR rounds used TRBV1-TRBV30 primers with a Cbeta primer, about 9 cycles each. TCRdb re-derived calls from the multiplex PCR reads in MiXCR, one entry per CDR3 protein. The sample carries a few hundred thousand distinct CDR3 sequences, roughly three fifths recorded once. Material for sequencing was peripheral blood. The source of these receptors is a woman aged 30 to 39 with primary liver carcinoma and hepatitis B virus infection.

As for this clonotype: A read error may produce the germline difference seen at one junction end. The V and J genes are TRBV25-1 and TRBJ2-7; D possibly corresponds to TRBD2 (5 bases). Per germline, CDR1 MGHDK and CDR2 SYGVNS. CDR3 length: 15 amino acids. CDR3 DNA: TGTCCCAGCAGTGCCGTTGGGAGAGGCGGATACGAGCAGTACTTC. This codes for CPSSAVGRGGYEQYF.

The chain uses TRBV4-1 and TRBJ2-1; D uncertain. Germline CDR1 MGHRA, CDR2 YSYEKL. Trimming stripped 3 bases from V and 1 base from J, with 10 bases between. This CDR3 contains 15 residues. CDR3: CASSHSRESYNEQFF. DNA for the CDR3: TGCGCCAGCAGCCATTCACGAGAGTCCTACAATGAGCAGTTCTTC.

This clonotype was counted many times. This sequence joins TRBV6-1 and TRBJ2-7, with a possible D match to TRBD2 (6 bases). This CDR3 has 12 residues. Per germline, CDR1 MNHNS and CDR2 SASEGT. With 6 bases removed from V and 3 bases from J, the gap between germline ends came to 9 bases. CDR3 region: CASRDYDYEQYF. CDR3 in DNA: TGTGCCAGCAGGGACTATGACTACGAGCAGTACTTC.

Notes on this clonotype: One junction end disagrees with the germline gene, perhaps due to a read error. CDR3 region: CANSLGQGTYNERFF. DNA of the CDR3: TGTGCCAACAGCTTAGGGCAGGGGACCTACAATGAGCGGTTCTTC. This chain joins TRBV11-2 and TRBJ2-1; D perhaps matches TRBD1 (6 bases). Per the germline V gene, CDR1 is SGHAT and CDR2 is FQNNGV. The CDR3 spans 15 residues.

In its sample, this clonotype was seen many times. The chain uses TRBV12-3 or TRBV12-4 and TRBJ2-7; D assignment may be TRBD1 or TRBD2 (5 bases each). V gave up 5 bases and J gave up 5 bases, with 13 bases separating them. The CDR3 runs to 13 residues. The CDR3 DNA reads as TGTGCCAGCAGTATACCGGGACGCGACGAGCAGTACTTC. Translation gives CASSIPGRDEQYF.

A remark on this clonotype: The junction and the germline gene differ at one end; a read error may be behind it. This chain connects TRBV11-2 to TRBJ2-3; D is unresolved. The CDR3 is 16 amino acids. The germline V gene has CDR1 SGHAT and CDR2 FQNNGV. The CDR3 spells CAISLRSDSDTDTQYF. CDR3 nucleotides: TGTGCCATCAGCTTACGGTCTGACTCCGACACAGATACGCAGTATTTT.

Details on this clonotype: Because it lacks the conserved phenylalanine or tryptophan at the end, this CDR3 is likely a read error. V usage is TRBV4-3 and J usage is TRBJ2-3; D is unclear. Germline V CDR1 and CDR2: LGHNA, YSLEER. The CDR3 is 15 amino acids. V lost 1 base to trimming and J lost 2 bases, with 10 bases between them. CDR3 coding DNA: TGCGCCAGCAGCCAAGGACACACTCTCACAGATACGCAGTATTTA. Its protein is CASSQGHTLTDTQYL.

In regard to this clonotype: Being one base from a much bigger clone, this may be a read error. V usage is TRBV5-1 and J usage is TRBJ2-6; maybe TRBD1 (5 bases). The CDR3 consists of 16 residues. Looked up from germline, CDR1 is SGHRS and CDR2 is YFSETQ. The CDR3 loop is CASSLDGSPGANVLAF. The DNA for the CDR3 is TGCGCCAGCAGCTTGGACGGTTCGCCTGGGGCCAACGTCCTGGCTTTC.

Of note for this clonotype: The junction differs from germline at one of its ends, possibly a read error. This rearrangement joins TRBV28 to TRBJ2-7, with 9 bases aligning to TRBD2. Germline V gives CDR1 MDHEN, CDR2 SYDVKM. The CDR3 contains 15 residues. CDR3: CASSSPGLASYEQCF. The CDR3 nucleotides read TGTGCCAGCAGTTCCCCGGGACTAGCCTCCTACGAGCAGTGCTTC.

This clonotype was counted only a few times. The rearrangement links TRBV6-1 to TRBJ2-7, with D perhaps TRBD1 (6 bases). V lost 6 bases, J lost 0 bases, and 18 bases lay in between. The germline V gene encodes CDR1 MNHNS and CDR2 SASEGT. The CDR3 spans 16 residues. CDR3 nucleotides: TGTGCCAGCAGGGATCAAGACAGGCTGGCCTCCTACGAGCAGTACTTC. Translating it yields CASRDQDRLASYEQYF.

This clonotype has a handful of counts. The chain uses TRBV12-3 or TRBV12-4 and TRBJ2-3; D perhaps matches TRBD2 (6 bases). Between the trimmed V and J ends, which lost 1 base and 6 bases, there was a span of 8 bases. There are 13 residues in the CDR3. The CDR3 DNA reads TGTGCCAGCAGTTTAGACCGGGAGGATACGCAGTATTTT. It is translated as CASSLDREDTQYF.

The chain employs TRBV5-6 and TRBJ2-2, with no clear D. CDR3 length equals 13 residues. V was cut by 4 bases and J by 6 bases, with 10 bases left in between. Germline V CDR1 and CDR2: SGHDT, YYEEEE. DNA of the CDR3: TGTGCCAGCAGCCTGACGTTGGCCGGGGAGCTGTTTTTT. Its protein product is CASSLTLAGELFF.

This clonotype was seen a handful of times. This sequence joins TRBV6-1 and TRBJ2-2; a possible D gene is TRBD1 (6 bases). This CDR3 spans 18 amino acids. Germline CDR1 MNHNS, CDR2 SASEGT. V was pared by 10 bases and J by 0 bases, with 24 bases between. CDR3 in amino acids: CATSLFRWTATNTGELFF. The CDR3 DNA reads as TGTGCCACCTCCCTTTTCCGATGGACAGCAACGAACACCGGGGAGCTGTTTTTT.

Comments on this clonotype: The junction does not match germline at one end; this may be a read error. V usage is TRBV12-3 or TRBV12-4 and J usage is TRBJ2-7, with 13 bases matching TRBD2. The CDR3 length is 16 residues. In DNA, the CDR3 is TGTACCAGTAGTGCGAAGTGGGGACTAGCGGGACACGAGCAGTACTTC. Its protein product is CTSSAKWGLAGHEQYF.

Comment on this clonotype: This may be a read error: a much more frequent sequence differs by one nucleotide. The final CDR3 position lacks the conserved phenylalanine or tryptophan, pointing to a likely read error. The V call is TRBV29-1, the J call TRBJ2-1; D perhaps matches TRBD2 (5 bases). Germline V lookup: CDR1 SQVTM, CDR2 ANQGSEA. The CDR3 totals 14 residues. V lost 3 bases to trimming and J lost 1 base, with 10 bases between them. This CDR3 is CSVDAGGSYNEQFI. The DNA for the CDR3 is TGCAGCGTTGATGCAGGCGGGTCCTACAATGAGCAGTTCATC.

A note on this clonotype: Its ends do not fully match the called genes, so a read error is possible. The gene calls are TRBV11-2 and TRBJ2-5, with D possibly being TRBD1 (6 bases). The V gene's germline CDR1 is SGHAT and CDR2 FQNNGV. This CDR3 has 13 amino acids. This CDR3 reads CARSRGQQETQYF. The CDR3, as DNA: TGTGCCCGCAGCCGTGGACAGCAAGAGACCCAGTACTTC.

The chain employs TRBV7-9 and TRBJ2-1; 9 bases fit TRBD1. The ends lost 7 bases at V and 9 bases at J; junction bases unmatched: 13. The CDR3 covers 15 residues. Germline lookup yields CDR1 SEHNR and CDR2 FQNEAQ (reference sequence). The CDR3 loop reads CASKGRDRAYLEQFF. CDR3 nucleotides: TGTGCCAGCAAGGGCCGGGACAGGGCCTATCTTGAGCAGTTCTTC.

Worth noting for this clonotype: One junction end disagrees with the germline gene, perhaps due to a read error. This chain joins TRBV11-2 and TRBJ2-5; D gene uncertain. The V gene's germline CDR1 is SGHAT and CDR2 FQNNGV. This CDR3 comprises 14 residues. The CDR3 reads CVSSPPLYRETQYF. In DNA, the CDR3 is TGTGTCAGCAGCCCGCCTTTGTACAGAGAGACCCAGTACTTC.

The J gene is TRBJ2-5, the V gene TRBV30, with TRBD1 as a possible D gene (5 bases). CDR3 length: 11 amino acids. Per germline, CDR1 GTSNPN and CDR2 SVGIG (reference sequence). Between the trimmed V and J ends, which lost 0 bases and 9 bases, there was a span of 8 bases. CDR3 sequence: CAWSVQDAQYF. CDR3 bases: TGTGCCTGGAGTGTACAGGATGCCCAGTACTTC.

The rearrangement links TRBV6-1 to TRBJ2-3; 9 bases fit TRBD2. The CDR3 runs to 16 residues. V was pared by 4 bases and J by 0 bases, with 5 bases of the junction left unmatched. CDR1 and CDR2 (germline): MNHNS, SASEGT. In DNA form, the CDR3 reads TGTGCCAGCAGTGGCTCACTAGCGGGCAGCACAGATACGCAGTATTTT. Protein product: CASSGSLAGSTDTQYF.

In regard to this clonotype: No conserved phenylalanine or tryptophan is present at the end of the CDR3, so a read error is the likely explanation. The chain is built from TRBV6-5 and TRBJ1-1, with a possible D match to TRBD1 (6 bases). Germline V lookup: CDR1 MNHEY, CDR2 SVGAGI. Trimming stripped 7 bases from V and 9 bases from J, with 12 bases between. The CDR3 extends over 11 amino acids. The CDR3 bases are TGTGCCAGCACCAGGGGTTTCCAAGCTTTCTAT. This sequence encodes CASTRGFQAFY.

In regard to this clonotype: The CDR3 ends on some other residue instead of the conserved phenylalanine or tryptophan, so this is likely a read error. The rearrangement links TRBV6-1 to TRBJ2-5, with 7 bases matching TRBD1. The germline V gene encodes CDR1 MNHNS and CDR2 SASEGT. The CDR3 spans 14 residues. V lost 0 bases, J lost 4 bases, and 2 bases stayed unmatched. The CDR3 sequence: CASSEAGTVETQYL. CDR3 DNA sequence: TGTGCCAGCAGTGAAGCCGGGACAGTAGAGACCCAGTACTTA.

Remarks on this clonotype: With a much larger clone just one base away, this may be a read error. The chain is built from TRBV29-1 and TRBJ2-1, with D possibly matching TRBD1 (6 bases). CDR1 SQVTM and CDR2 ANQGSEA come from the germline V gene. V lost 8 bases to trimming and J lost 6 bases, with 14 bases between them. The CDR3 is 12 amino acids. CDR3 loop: CSQRTASNEQFF. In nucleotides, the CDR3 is TGCAGCCAGAGGACAGCCTCCAATGAGCAGTTCTTC.

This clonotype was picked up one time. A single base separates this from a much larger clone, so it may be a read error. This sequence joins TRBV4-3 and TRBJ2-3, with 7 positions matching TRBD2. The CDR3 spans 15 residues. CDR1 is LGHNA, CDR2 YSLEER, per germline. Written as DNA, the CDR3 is TGCACCAGCAGCCAACTAGCGACAAGCACAGATACGCAGTATTTT. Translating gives CTSSQLATSTDTQYF.

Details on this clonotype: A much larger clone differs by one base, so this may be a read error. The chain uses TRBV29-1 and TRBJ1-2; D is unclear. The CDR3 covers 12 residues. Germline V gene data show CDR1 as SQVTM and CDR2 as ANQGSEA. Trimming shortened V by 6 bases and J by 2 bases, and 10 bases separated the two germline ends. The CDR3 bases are TGCAGCGTGACGGGTGCGAACTATGGCTACACCTTC. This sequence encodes CSVTGANYGYTF.

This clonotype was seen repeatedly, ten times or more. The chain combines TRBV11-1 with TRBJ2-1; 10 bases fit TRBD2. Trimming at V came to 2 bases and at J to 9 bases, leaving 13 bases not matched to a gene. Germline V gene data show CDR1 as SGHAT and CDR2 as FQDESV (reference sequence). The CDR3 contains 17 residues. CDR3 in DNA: TGTGCCAGCAGCTTACGGAGTAGCGGGAGGTCTAGGGGTGAGCAGTTCTTC. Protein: CASSLRSSGRSRGEQFF.

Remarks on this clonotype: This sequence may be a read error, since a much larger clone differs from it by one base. CDR3 sequence (DNA): TGCGCCAACAGAATGGACAGTATCTACGAGCAGTACTTC. The encoded protein is CANRMDSIYEQYF. The chain employs TRBV5-1 and TRBJ2-7, with D perhaps matching TRBD1 (6 bases). Germline lookup yields CDR1 SGHRS and CDR2 YFSETQ. There are 13 residues in the CDR3. V shed 9 bases and J shed 3 bases, with 16 bases lying between them.

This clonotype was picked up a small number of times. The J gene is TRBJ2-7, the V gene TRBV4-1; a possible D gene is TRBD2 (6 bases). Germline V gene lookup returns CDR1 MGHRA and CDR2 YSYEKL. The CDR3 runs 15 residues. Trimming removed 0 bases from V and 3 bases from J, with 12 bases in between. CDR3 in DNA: TGCGCCAGCAGCCAAGACGGCGGGACGTTCTACGAGCAGTACTTC. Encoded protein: CASSQDGGTFYEQYF.

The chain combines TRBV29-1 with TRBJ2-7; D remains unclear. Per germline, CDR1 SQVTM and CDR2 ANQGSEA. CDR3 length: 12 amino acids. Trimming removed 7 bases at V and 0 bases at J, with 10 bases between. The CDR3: CSARVSSYEQYF. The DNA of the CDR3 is TGCAGCGCGCGTGTTAGCTCCTACGAGCAGTACTTC.

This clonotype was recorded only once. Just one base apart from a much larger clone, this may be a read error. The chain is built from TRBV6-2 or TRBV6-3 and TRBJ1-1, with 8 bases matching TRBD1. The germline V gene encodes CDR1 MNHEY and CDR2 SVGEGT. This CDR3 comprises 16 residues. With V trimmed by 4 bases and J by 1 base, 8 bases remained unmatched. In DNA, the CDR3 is TGTGCCAGCAGTTGGAGGACAGGGAGTCGGAACACTGAAGCTTTCTTT. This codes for CASSWRTGSRNTEAFF.

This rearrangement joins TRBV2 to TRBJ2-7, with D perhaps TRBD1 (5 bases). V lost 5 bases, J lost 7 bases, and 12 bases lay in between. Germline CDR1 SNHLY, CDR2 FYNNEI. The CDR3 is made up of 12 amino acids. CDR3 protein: CASSTDSWEQYF. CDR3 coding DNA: TGTGCCAGCAGTACCGACAGTTGGGAGCAGTACTTC.